The clone carrying this TCR beta chain occurred many times. The germline V gene encodes CDR1 DFQATT and CDR2 SNEGSKA (reference sequence). V was pared by 0 bases and J by 3 bases, with 12 bases between. The CDR3 has 15 amino acids. Amplification of TCR beta CDR3 regions was performed using RNA transcripts as template. HTBI primers were employed in a first-round RT-PCR of the TCR CDR3. TCRdb fed the multiplex PCR reads into MiXCR, producing one record per CDR3 protein. The sample lists 550,000 to 650,000 distinct CDR3 sequences, around 13% seen once, with roughly 13% in the top ten. The record originates from a study of T cells in Graves' hyperthyroidism and ophthalmopathy.

This TCR was sampled from a woman aged 40 to 55 with Graves' hyperthyroidism. The V gene is TRBV20-1, the J gene TRBJ1-5; D ambiguous. Sequencing input: blood. The chain's CDR3 is CSARDWSGTNQPQHF. DNA of the CDR3: TGCAGTGCTAGAGATTGGTCGGGTACCAATCAGCCCCAGCATTTT.